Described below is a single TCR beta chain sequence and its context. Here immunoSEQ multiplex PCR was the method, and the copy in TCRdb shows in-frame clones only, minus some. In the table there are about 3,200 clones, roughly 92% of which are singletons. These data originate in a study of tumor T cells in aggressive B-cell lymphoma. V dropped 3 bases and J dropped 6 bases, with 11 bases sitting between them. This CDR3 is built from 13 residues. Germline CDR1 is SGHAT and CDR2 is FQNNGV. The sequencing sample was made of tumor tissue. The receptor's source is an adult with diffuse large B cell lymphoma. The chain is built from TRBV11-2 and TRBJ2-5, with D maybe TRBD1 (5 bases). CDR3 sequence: CASSFAGSKTQYF. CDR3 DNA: TGTGCCAGCAGCTTCGCAGGGTCAAAGACCCAGTACTTC.